What follows are 4 T cell receptor beta chains derived from one specimen sequenced in a study of T cell repertoires in cytomegalovirus infection. TCRdb called the reads again in MiXCR, with one record for every CDR3 protein. The sample has roughly 570,000 distinct CDR3 sequences; approximately 40% are singletons. Their recognized antigens are unknown. The material sequenced was cultured PBMCs, taken from culture after CMV antigen stimulation. Every receptor here comes from a human donor in good health (CMV status not recorded). Some clones in this sample may be carry-over from other donors' samples.

A few counts support this clonotype. The chain is built from TRBV28 and TRBJ2-5; TRBD2 might be the D (5 bases). CDR1 is MDHEN, CDR2 SYDVKM, per germline. The CDR3 loop spans 12 amino acids. V was trimmed by 4 bases and J by 4 bases, leaving 7 bases between them. The CDR3 nucleotides read TGTGCCAGCAGTTCGGGGATAGAGACCCAGTACTTC. This encodes CASSSGIETQYF.

This clonotype was seen only a few times. The chain carries TRBV7-2 and TRBJ2-6; D assignment may be TRBD1 or TRBD2 (5 bases each). The CDR3 covers 17 residues. Germline-derived CDR1 and CDR2 are SGHTA and FQGNSA. Trimming cost V 4 bases and J 4 bases, with 17 bases left between them. As DNA, the CDR3 is TGTGCCAGCAGCTCCCTGGGGTCCGGGGCCGGGGCCAACGTCCTGACTTTC. Its protein is CASSSLGSGAGANVLTF.

The chain combines TRBV7-6 with TRBJ2-2; D might be TRBD2 (6 bases). The CDR3 is 17 residues long. Trimming stripped 2 bases from V and 2 bases from J, with 15 bases between. The germline gives CDR1 SGHVS, CDR2 FNYEAQ. The CDR3 spells CASSLSALRGNTGELFF. The CDR3 region has the DNA TGTGCCAGCAGCTTATCCGCCCTGCGGGGAAACACCGGGGAGCTGTTTTTT.

This clonotype was counted a few times. The chain combines TRBV15 with TRBJ2-3; 10 nucleotides align to TRBD2. The CDR3 is 18 residues long. CDR1 is LNHNV, CDR2 YYDKDF, per germline (reference sequence). Trimming removed 0 bases from V and 6 bases from J; junction bases left unmatched: 12. For the CDR3, the DNA is TGTGCCACCAGCAGAGATACCCTCTCTAGCGGGAGAGACGATACGCAGTATTTT. It specifies CATSRDTLSSGRDDTQYF.